This T cell receptor (beta chain) came from a study of metastatic and nonmetastatic thyroid tumors. Broader study findings: The study reportedly found significantly higher TCR beta diversity in malignant thyroid tumors than benign nodules, in blood and tumor.

This clone was seen repeatedly, ten times or more. Its antigen is not identified. TCRdb reprocessed the PCR reads via MiXCR. The sample includes tens of thousands of clones, approximately 12% of them seen just once. No patient had received any treatment before thyroid surgery. The receptor comes from a female donor with papillary thyroid cancer or a benign thyroid nodule (not recorded which). Some clones in this sample may be carry-over from other donors' samples. Specimen: blood.

CDR3 amino acids: CASSQGQGYYGYTF. CDR3 DNA sequence: TGTGCCAGCAGCCAAGGACAGGGATACTATGGCTACACCTTC. V usage is TRBV3-1 and J usage is TRBJ1-2, with 7 bases that match TRBD1. V was clipped by 1 base and J by 3 bases; unmatched bases: 2. The CDR3 loop spans 14 amino acids. Germline V gene lookup returns CDR1 LGHDT and CDR2 YNNKEL (reference sequence).